The 15 T cell receptor beta chains below all came from one sample that was sequenced in a study of blood T cell repertoires in COVID-19. The assay was immunoSEQ multiplex PCR, and TCRdb's table has in-frame clones only and misses some. The table lists approximately 290,000 clones, about 80% of them singletons. The specimen was peripheral blood. These receptors were obtained from a person aged 70 to 85 with COVID-19, enrolled during active disease.

This clone was detected only once. This may arise from a read error, as a much more abundant clone is one base away. Other DNA sequences in the sample encode the same CDR3. J is TRBJ2-7 and V is TRBV4-1; D possibly corresponds to TRBD2 (6 bases). There are 15 residues in the CDR3. The V end lost 6 bases, the J end lost 3 bases, and 18 bases lay between the germline ends. Germline V gene data show CDR1 as MGHRA and CDR2 as YSYEKL. In DNA form, the CDR3 reads TGCGCCAGCAGTCAAACCTCAGGAGCGGGCTACGAGCAGTACTTC. It yields the protein CASSQTSGAGYEQYF.

This chain uses TRBV6-2 or TRBV6-3 with TRBJ1-1, with D possibly being TRBD1 (5 bases). The CDR3 runs 14 residues. CDR1 and CDR2 from the germline V gene are MNHEY and SVGEGT. V dropped 5 bases and J dropped 0 bases, with 10 bases sitting between them. This CDR3 reads CASSRGGMNTEAFF. CDR3 coding DNA: TGTGCCAGCAGTCGTGGGGGGATGAACACTGAAGCTTTCTTT.

The V call is TRBV13, the J call TRBJ2-3, with TRBD2 identical over 8 bases. The trim removed 1 base at V and 5 bases at J, leaving 5 bases unmatched. In germline, CDR1 is PRHDT, CDR2 FYEKMQ (reference sequence). CDR3 length: 15 amino acids. CDR3 DNA sequence: TGTGCCAGCAGCTTAGTGGCGGGGGGTAGAGATACGCAGTATTTT. Its translation is CASSLVAGGRDTQYF.

The J gene is TRBJ2-6, the V gene TRBV7-8; D is undetermined. The V and J ends lost 5 bases and 1 base respectively, with 15 bases between them. This CDR3 contains 17 residues. Germline assignment: CDR1 SGHVS and CDR2 FQNEAQ. CDR3 in amino acids: CASSPLASVSGANVLTF. DNA for the CDR3: TGTGCCAGCAGCCCCCTCGCGTCGGTGTCTGGGGCCAACGTCCTGACTTTC.

The count of this clone is one. The chain carries TRBV11-3 and TRBJ2-3, with TRBD1 as a possible D gene (6 bases). Germline-derived CDR1 and CDR2 are SGHNT and YENEEA. V was cut by 5 bases and J by 3 bases, with 12 bases left in between. The CDR3 is 14 amino acids. CDR3 protein: CASSARDTTDTQYF. CDR3 bases: TGTGCCAGCAGCGCACGGGACACTACAGATACGCAGTATTTT.

The chain combines TRBV3-1 (or the pseudogene TRBV3-2) with TRBJ1-5, with D possibly being TRBD1 (6 bases). Germline-derived CDR1 and CDR2 are LGHDT and YNNKEL (reference sequence). The CDR3 runs to 14 residues. V was cut by 4 bases and J by 4 bases, with 11 bases left in between. CDR3 residues: CASSRTALNQPQHF. CDR3 coding DNA: TGTGCCAGCAGCCGGACAGCGCTTAATCAGCCCCAGCATTTT.

The V gene is TRBV24-1, the J gene TRBJ2-5, with 9 bases identical to TRBD2. Germline V lookup: CDR1 KGHDR, CDR2 SFDVKD. V shed 7 bases and J 4 bases; nucleotides not matched to a gene: 12. This CDR3 is built from 16 residues. The chain's CDR3 is CATSPGRRGGRETQYF. For the CDR3, the DNA is TGTGCCACCAGCCCAGGAAGGCGGGGGGGCAGAGAGACCCAGTACTTC.

This clone came up a few times. The V call is TRBV28, the J call TRBJ2-7, with 11 bases identical to TRBD2. CDR3 length: 17 amino acids. With 8 bases clipped from V and 4 bases from J, the junction kept 16 bases outside the gene matches. The germline V gene has CDR1 MDHEN and CDR2 SYDVKM. The CDR3 here is CASGGAIAGGDFYEQYF. CDR3 DNA: TGTGCCAGCGGGGGGGCGATAGCGGGAGGGGATTTTTACGAGCAGTACTTC. Complete variable domain (other parts from reference TRBV28 and TRBJ2-7): DVKVTQSSRYLVKRTGEKVFLECVQDMDHENMFWYRQDPGLGLRLIYFSYDVKMKEKGDIPEGYSVSREKKERFSLILESASTNQTSMYLCASGGAIAGGDFYEQYFGPGTRLTVT.

The chain joins TRBV21-1 to TRBJ1-1. TRBV21-1 has pseudogene status. The CDR3 covers 13 residues. This CDR3 reads CASSQAAYTEAFF. The CDR3 region has the DNA TGTGCCAGCAGCCAAGCAGCCTACACTGAAGCTTTCTTT.

The V and J genes are TRBV24-1 and TRBJ2-2; 9 nucleotides align to TRBD1. The CDR3 contains 15 residues. The germline V gene has CDR1 KGHDR and CDR2 SFDVKD. Trimming cost V 9 bases and J 5 bases; bases outside gene matches: 9. The CDR3 sequence: CATGSGTGRTGELFF. The CDR3 DNA reads as TGTGCCACCGGGTCCGGGACAGGGAGGACCGGGGAGCTGTTTTTT.

The V call is TRBV19, the J call TRBJ2-5; the match to TRBD1 covers 8 bases. V was clipped by 4 bases and J by 5 bases; unmatched bases: 12. The germline CDR1 and CDR2 sequences are LNHDA and SQIVND (reference sequence). CDR3 size: 16 residues. The CDR3 protein is CASSTPGTGARETQYF. The CDR3 nucleotides are TGTGCCAGTAGTACCCCCGGGACAGGCGCGAGGGAGACCCAGTACTTC.

The chain is built from TRBV5-8 and TRBJ2-5; D is undetermined. Germline V gene lookup returns CDR1 SGHTS and CDR2 YDEGEE. The CDR3 is made up of 14 amino acids. Trimming took 0 bases from V and 1 from J, leaving 7 bases between them. CDR3 nucleotide sequence: TGTGCCAGCAGCTTGGGCCAGCGCCAAGAGACCCAGTACTTC. The encoded protein is CASSLGQRQETQYF. Based on the CDR3 plus reference TRBV5-8 and TRBJ2-5, the full variable domain is EAGVTQSPTHLIKTRGQQATLRCSPISGHTSVYWYQQALGLGLQFLLWYDEGEERNRGNFPPRFSGRQFPNYSSELNVNALELEDSALYLCASSLGQRQETQYFGPGTRLLVL.

The chain combines TRBV7-9 with TRBJ2-5; 8 nucleotides agree with TRBD2. Germline CDR1 and CDR2: SEHNR and FQNEAQ (reference sequence). Germline trimming cut 1 base from V and 4 bases from J; bases unmatched to any gene: 11. CDR3 size: 17 residues. As DNA, the CDR3 is TGTGCCAGCAGCTTAGTTGGTAGCGGGGTGGTTCGAGAGACCCAGTACTTC. Translation gives CASSLVGSGVVRETQYF.

The chain carries TRBV19 and TRBJ1-2; unclear D gene. Trimming removed 2 bases at V and 5 bases at J, with 12 bases between. This CDR3 region has 14 residues. Germline CDR1 is LNHDA and CDR2 is SQIVND (reference sequence). The CDR3 loop reads CASSIKPGEYGYTF. DNA for the CDR3: TGTGCCAGTAGTATAAAACCCGGGGAGTATGGCTACACCTTC.

The chain joins TRBV7-9 to TRBJ2-5; D not resolved. Germline CDR1 and CDR2: SEHNR and FQNEAQ (reference sequence). V was shortened by 2 bases and J by 2 bases, with 9 bases between the two germline ends. The CDR3 is 14 residues long. The CDR3 loop is CASSLMSGQETQYF. CDR3 nucleotides: TGTGCCAGCAGCTTAATGTCAGGACAAGAGACCCAGTACTTC.